Below are 21 T cell receptor beta chains sequenced from a single sample in a study of T cells expressing NK-cell markers. Each CDR3 protein gets one entry in TCRdb, which reprocessed the 5' RACE reads and gives no DNA. This repertoire includes over 200,000 distinct CDR3 sequences. Sequencing was performed on blood T cells: a sorted CD56 or NKG2C T cell subset, CD4+ or CD8+ T cells, or bulk PBMC T cells (not recorded which). The receptors come from a man aged 18 to 35 in good health.

J is TRBJ1-5 and V is TRBV21-1; TCRdb reports TRBD1, a call that lacks DNA to check it against. TRBV21-1 constitutes a pseudogene. CDR3 size: 16 residues. The CDR3: CASSKQNTGGNQPQHF.

The chain has TRBV20-1 and TRBJ1-1; the TRBD1 assignment by TCRdb is unverifiable without DNA. The CDR3 runs to 14 residues. CDR1 is DFQATT and CDR2 is SNEGSKA in the germline V gene (reference sequence). CDR3: CSATREGARAEAFF.

CDR3 residues: CSVDGTTGYGYTF. The rearrangement uses TRBV29-1 and TRBJ1-2; TCRdb outputs TRBD1, but without DNA this stays unchecked. CDR1 is SQVTM, CDR2 ANQGSEA, per germline. This CDR3 is 13 amino acids long. The entire variable domain, with the rest obtained from reference TRBV29-1 and TRBJ1-2, is as follows: SAVISQKPSRDICQRGTSLTIQCQVDSQVTMMFWYRQQPGQSLTLIATANQGSEATYESGFVIDKFPISRPNLTFSTLTVSNMSPEDSSIYLCSVDGTTGYGYTFGSGTRLTVV.

The rearrangement uses TRBV9 and TRBJ1-2; TCRdb proposes TRBD1, but this gene call is untestable without DNA. The CDR3 is 14 residues long. Germline V gene data show CDR1 as SGDLS and CDR2 as YYNGEE. CDR3 sequence reads: CASSPGTGSYGYTF.

This chain links TRBV29-1 with TRBJ1-1. The CDR3 contains 12 residues. Germline lookup yields CDR1 SQVTM and CDR2 ANQGSEA. The CDR3 is CSVRILAAEAFF.

The chain has TRBV11-2 and TRBJ1-1; no DNA is available, so the TRBD1 call from TCRdb remains unchecked. The CDR3 is 19 residues long. CDR1 is SGHAT, CDR2 FQNNGV, per germline. CDR3 protein: CASSLEGVTGGQMNTEAFF.

The chain is built from TRBV3-1 and TRBJ1-2; TCRdb names TRBD1, which stays unverified in the absence of DNA. The germline V gene encodes CDR1 LGHDT and CDR2 YNNKEL (reference sequence). The CDR3 runs to 15 residues. CDR3: CASSQERDSAGGYTF.

CDR3 in amino acids: CSATGSREEAFF. The chain combines TRBV20-1 with TRBJ1-1; no DNA is available, so the TRBD1 call from TCRdb remains unchecked. CDR3 length equals 12 residues. Germline V lookup: CDR1 DFQATT, CDR2 SNEGSKA (reference sequence).

The gene calls are TRBV5-1 and TRBJ2-1. There are 14 residues in the CDR3. Germline values: CDR1 SGHRS, CDR2 YFSETQ. CDR3 protein: CASSLESVMVEQFF.

V usage is TRBV2 and J usage is TRBJ2-3. CDR1 is SNHLY, CDR2 FYNNEI, per germline. The CDR3 loop spans 16 amino acids. CDR3 protein: CASREGLHGGTDTQYF.

V usage is TRBV27 and J usage is TRBJ1-1. Germline V gives CDR1 MNHEY, CDR2 SMNVEV (reference sequence). CDR3 length: 12 amino acids. The CDR3 reads CASSSINTEAFF.

The chain is built from TRBV20-1 and TRBJ2-7; the TRBD2 assignment by TCRdb is unverifiable without DNA. Germline values: CDR1 DFQATT, CDR2 SNEGSKA (reference sequence). The CDR3 is 15 residues long. The CDR3 loop is CSASLLAGGPYEQYF.

The chain is built from TRBV20-1 and TRBJ2-5; TCRdb gives TRBD2 as the D gene, but with no DNA this cannot be confirmed. CDR1 and CDR2 from the germline V gene are DFQATT and SNEGSKA (reference sequence). CDR3 length: 14 amino acids. This CDR3 is CSARPGLSQETQYF.

The CDR3 reads CSATGLNTEAFF. The V and J genes are TRBV20-1 and TRBJ1-1; TCRdb outputs TRBD1, but without DNA this stays unchecked. The CDR3 spans 12 residues. CDR1 is DFQATT and CDR2 is SNEGSKA in the germline V gene (reference sequence).

The chain is built from TRBV10-3 and TRBJ2-6. The CDR3 extends over 14 amino acids. Germline V gene lookup returns CDR1 ENHRY and CDR2 SYGVKD. The CDR3 here is CATLPGVGANVLTF.

This chain uses TRBV12-3 or TRBV12-4 with TRBJ2-3; with no DNA, the TCRdb D assignment of TRBD2 cannot be verified. The CDR3 extends over 13 amino acids. This chain's CDR3 is CASTSWGTDTQYF.

This chain uses TRBV4-2 with TRBJ2-7; TCRdb lists TRBD1, though no DNA is available to test this call. The CDR3 sequence is 15 residues long. Per germline, CDR1 LGHNA and CDR2 YNFKEQ. The CDR3 spells CASSQERGVLYEQYF.

This chain links TRBV20-1 with TRBJ2-3. The CDR3 runs to 12 residues. Germline CDR1 reads DFQATT; CDR2 reads SNEGSKA (reference sequence). The CDR3 sequence: CSATRLTDTQYF.

The chain joins TRBV7-2 to TRBJ2-2; TCRdb reports TRBD1, a call that lacks DNA to check it against. The CDR3 runs to 16 residues. Germline loops: CDR1 SGHTA, CDR2 FQGNSA. The CDR3 loop is CASSPHTGGNTGELFF.

The chain has TRBV11-3 and TRBJ2-2; the D call of TRBD2 rests on TCRdb alone, since no DNA is present to check it. The germline gives CDR1 SGHNT, CDR2 YENEEA. The CDR3 spans 15 residues. This chain's CDR3 is CASSMRLAGTGELFF.

J is TRBJ2-3 and V is TRBV20-1. The V gene's germline CDR1 is DFQATT and CDR2 SNEGSKA (reference sequence). The CDR3 length is 13 residues. This CDR3 reads CSARISRRDTQYF.